The clone carrying this T cell receptor beta chain appeared many times. Its antigen is unknown. Trimming took 3 bases from V and 3 from J, leaving 15 bases between them. CDR3 size: 15 residues. Germline values: CDR1 SGHTA, CDR2 FQGNSA. This entry is derived from a study of T-cell reconstitution after alpha-beta-depleted transplantation in children. General study findings and limits: One year post-transplant, T-cell counts and diversity were largely derived from T cells produced anew.

During its preparation, the TCRbeta library received unique molecular identifiers. One entry per CDR3 protein, called by TCRdb with MiXCR from the PCR reads. This table has 550,000 to 600,000 distinct CDR3 sequences, 23% appearing once. The V gene is TRBV7-2, the J gene TRBJ2-7; D perhaps matches TRBD2 (6 bases). The sample was PBMCs, mostly from graft donor cells, taken 360 days after TCRalphabeta/CD19-depleted stem cell transplant. This TCR was recovered from a boy less than two years old who had a stem cell transplant for acute myeloid leukemia, so the T cells may come from the graft donor. The CDR3 spells CASSFRGNPLYEQYF. The DNA for the CDR3 is TGTGCCAGCAGCTTTCGGGGGAATCCCCTCTACGAGCAGTACTTC. The full variable domain, with the rest looked up from reference TRBV7-2 and TRBJ2-7, is GAGVSQSPSNKVTEKGKDVELRCDPISGHTALYWYRQSLGQGLEFLIYFQGNSAPDKSGLPSDRFSAERTGGSVSTLTIQRTQQEDSAVYLCASSFRGNPLYEQYFGPGTRLTVT.